This T cell receptor (beta chain) originates from a study of cytomegalovirus exposure and HLA in healthy donors. Whole-study context: Genotyping of under 500 donors showed that about 84% belonged to the Caucasian-associated ancestry cluster. Study observations and caveats: A later analysis linked a missense DCLRE1C variant to TCR beta V- and J-gene trimming. HLA allele associations emerged for around 15,000 TCR beta sequences in a later analysis, at 0.05 false discovery rate. Cytomegalovirus association was assigned to under 200 TCR beta chains.

Trimming pared 5 bases from V and 10 bases from J, leaving 18 bases between. This CDR3 has 15 residues. Per the germline V gene, CDR1 is MDHEN and CDR2 is SYDVKM. Worth noting for this clone: Its antigen is still unknown.

With 60 Vbeta and 13 Jbeta primers, the PCR was carried out. Profiling relied on immunoSEQ multiplex PCR, and the TCRdb table lists in-frame clones only, not all of them. This sample has about 160,000 clones; roughly 85% occur once, and the top ten carry 1.3%. The chain couples TRBV28 to TRBJ1-6, with D maybe TRBD1 (5 bases). The TCR sequence derives from a man younger than 45 in good health and CMV-seronegative. The sequenced material came from PBMCs. The CDR3 DNA reads as TGTGCCAGCAGTCCCCCCGGGGGGGTTTTGTCACCCCTCCACTTT. Its protein is CASSPPGGVLSPLHF.